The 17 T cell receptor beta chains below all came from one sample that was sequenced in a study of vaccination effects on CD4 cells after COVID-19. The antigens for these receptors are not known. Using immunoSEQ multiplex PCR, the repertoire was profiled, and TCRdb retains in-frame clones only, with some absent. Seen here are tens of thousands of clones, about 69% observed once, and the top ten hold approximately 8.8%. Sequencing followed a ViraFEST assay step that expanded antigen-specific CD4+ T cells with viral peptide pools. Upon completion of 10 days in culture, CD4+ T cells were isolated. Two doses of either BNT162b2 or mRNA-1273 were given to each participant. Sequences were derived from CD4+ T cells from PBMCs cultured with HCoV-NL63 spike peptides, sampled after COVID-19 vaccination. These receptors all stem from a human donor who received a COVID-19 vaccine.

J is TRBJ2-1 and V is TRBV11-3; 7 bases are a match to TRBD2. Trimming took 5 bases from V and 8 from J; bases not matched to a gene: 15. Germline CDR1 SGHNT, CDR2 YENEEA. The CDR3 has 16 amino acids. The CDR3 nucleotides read TGTGCCAGCAGCCCCGTATCCGGGGGAGGGCCTGATGAGCAGTTCTTC. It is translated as CASSPVSGGGPDEQFF. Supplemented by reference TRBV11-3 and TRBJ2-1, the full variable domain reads EAGVVQSPRYKIIEKKQPVAFWCNPISGHNTLYWYLQNLGQGPELLIRYENEEAVDDSQLPKDRFSAERLKGVDSTLKIQPAELGDSAVYLCASSPVSGGGPDEQFFGPGTRLTVL.

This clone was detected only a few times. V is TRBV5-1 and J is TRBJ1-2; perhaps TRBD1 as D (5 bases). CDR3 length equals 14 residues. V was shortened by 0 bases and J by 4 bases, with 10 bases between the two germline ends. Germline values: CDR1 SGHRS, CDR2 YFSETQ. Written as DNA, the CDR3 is TGCGCCAGCAGCTTGGGGGACGGGACCTATGGCTACACCTTC. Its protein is CASSLGDGTYGYTF.

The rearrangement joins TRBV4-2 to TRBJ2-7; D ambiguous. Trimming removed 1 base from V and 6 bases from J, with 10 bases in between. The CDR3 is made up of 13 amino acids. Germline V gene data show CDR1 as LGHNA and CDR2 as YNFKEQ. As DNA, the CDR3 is TGTGCCAGCAGCCAAGTGGCAGTCGTCGAGCAGTACTTC. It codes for CASSQVAVVEQYF.

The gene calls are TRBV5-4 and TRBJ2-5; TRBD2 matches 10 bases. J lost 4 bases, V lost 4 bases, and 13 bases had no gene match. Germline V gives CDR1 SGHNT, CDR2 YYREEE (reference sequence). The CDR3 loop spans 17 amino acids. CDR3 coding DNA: TGTGCCAGCAGCCTCGGGGCTAGCGGGAGTCTGAGAGAGACCCAGTACTTC. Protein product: CASSLGASGSLRETQYF. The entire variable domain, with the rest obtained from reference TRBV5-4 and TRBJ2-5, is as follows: ETGVTQSPTHLIKTRGQQVTLRCSSQSGHNTVSWYQQALGQGPQFIFQYYREEENGRGNFPPRFSGLQFPNYSSELNVNALELDDSALYLCASSLGASGSLRETQYFGPGTRLLVL.

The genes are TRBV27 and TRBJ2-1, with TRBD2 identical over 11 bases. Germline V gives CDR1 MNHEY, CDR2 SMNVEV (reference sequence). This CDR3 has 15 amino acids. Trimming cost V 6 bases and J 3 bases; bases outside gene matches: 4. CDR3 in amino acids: CASRIGTSGYNEQFF. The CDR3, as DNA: TGTGCCAGCAGAATTGGGACTAGCGGCTACAATGAGCAGTTCTTC.

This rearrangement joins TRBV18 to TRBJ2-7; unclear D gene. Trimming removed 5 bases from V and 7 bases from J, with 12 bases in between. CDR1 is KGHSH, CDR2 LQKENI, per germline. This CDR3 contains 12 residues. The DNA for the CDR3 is TGTGCCAGCTCAAGGTCCCAGAGAGAGCAGTACTTC. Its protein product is CASSRSQREQYF.

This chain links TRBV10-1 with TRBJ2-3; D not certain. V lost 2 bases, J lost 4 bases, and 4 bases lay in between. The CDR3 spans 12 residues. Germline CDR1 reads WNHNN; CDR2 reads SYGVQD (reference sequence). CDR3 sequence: CASSEGADTQYF. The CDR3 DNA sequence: TGCGCCAGCAGTGAGGGGGCAGATACGCAGTATTTT.

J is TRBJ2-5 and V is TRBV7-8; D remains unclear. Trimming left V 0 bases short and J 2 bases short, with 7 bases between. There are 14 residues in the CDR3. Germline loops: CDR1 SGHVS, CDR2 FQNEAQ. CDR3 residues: CASSLAVTQETQYF. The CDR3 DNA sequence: TGTGCCAGCAGCTTAGCTGTGACGCAAGAGACCCAGTACTTC.

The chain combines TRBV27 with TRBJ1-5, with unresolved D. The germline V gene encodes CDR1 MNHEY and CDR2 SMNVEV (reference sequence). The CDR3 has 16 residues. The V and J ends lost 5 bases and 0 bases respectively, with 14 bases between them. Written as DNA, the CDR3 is TGTGCCAGCAGTCCCGCTTTTGCAACTAGCAATCAGCCCCAGCATTTT. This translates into CASSPAFATSNQPQHF.

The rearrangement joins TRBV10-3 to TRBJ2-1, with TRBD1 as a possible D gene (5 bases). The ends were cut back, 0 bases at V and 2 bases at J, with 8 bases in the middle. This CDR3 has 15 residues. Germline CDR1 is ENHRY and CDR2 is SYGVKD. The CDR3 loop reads CAISESPDTYNEQFF. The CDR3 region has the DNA TGTGCCATCAGTGAGTCGCCGGACACCTACAATGAGCAGTTCTTC.

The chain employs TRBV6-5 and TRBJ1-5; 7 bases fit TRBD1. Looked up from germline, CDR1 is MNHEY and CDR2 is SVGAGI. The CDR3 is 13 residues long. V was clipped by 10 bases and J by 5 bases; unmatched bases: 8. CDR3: CATATGQDQPQHF. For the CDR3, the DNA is TGTGCCACTGCGACAGGGCAAGATCAGCCCCAGCATTTT.

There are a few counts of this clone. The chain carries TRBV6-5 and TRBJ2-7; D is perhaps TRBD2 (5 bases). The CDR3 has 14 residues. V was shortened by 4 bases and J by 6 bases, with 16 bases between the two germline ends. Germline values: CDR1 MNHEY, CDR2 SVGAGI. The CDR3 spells CASSSPWVRGEQYF. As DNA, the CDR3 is TGTGCCAGCAGTTCACCGTGGGTCCGGGGCGAGCAGTACTTC.

The CDR3 reads CASRNPGQGYHQPQHF. The CDR3 DNA follows: TGTGCCAGTAGGAACCCGGGACAGGGATATCATCAGCCCCAGCATTTT. This chain links TRBV19 with TRBJ1-5; the match to TRBD1 covers 9 bases. From germline, CDR1 is LNHDA and CDR2 SQIVND (reference sequence). V shed 6 bases, J shed 5 bases, and the junction held 11 bases outside the gene matches. The CDR3 has 16 residues.

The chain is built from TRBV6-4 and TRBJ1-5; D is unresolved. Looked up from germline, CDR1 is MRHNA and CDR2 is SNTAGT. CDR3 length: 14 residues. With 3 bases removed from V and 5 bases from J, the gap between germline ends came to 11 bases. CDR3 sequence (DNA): TGTGCCAGCAGTGAAATCGGAGGAGATCAGCCCCAGCATTTT. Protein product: CASSEIGGDQPQHF.

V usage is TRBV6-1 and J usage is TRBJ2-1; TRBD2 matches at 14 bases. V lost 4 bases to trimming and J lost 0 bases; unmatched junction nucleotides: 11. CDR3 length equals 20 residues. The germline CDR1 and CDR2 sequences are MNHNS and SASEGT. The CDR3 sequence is CASSGIATGTSGSSYNEQFF. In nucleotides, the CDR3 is TGTGCCAGCAGTGGTATAGCAACCGGGACTAGCGGGAGCTCCTACAATGAGCAGTTCTTC.

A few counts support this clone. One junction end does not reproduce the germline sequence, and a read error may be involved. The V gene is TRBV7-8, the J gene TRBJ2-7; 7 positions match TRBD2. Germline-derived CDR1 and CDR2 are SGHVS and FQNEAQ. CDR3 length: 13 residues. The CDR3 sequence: CASSLDGASGSVF. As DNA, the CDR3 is TGTGCCAGCAGCTTAGATGGGGCTAGCGGTTCCGTCTTC.

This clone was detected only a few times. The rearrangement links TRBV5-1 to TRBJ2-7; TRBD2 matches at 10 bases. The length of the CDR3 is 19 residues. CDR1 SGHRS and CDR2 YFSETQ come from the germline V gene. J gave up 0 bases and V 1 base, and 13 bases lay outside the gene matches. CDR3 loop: CASSLLRGSGRTSSYEQYF. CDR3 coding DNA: TGCGCCAGCAGCTTGTTACGGGGTAGCGGGAGGACCAGCTCCTACGAGCAGTACTTC.